Here is one T cell receptor beta chain with its context. Its antigen is as yet unknown. Building of the TCR beta libraries involved iRepertoire HTBI primers and Arm-PCR of CDR3 regions. MiXCR, applied by TCRdb to the multiplex PCR reads, yields one record per CDR3 protein. The profile shows 600,000 to 800,000 distinct CDR3 sequences, 25% to 35% of them singletons. Trimming removed 2 bases from V and 9 bases from J, with 14 bases in between. Germline V lookup: CDR1 LNHDA, CDR2 SQIVND (reference sequence). The length of the CDR3 is 14 residues. This record comes from a study of regulatory T cells in long-lasting Graves disease. General observations from the study: Those with persistent Graves' had less TCR diversity than newly diagnosed patients. Among samples with persistent disease, TRBV28, TRBJ1-2 and TRBJ2-5 were favored.

Specified time point: persistent/refractory GD, antithyroid drugs over 5 years with positive TRAb. Researchers made the TCR library from RNA that was extracted from PBMCs. The receptor comes from a female donor with Graves disease. This chain links TRBV19 with TRBJ2-1; D tentatively reads TRBD1 or TRBD2 (5 bases each). The source was peripheral blood mononuclear cells (PBMCs), collected when the disease was refractory, from a patient treated with antithyroid drugs. The DNA of the CDR3 is TGTGCCAGTAGTATACGGGATGGTAGGGGTGAGCAGTTCTTC. This codes for CASSIRDGRGEQFF.